Listed here are 32 T cell receptor beta chains from one sample, sequenced in a study of blood T cells in healthy people across ages. A second PCR of 7 to 11 cycles used a sample-barcoded 5' primer and a J-beta primer mix. TCRdb re-analysed the 5' RACE reads in MiXCR, keeping a single row per CDR3 protein. This table has fewer than 900,000 distinct CDR3 sequences, around half appearing once. The sample was blood. Source of these receptors: an older woman in good health.

The chain uses TRBV7-6 and TRBJ2-7; either TRBD1 or TRBD2 may fit D (5 bases each). Germline lookup yields CDR1 SGHVS and CDR2 FNYEAQ. The CDR3 has 14 amino acids. Trimming took off 5 bases at V and 2 bases at J, with 13 bases between the two ends. CDR3: CASSSSGAAYEQYF. As DNA, the CDR3 is TGTGCCAGCAGCAGCTCCGGGGCGGCCTACGAGCAGTACTTC.

This chain joins TRBV20-1 and TRBJ2-1; 12 bases line up with TRBD2. CDR3 size: 17 residues. From germline, CDR1 is DFQATT and CDR2 SNEGSKA (reference sequence). V trimming: 1 base; J trimming: 6 bases; junction bases outside the gene matches: 10. The CDR3 sequence is CSARGTELAGGPNEQFF. The CDR3 nucleotides are TGCAGTGCTAGAGGTACGGAACTAGCGGGAGGTCCCAATGAGCAGTTCTTC.

The CDR3 DNA sequence: TGTGCCAGCAGCCAACCACAGGGGAACACTGAAGCTTTCTTT. It yields the protein CASSQPQGNTEAFF. The V and J genes are TRBV4-2 and TRBJ1-1; possibly TRBD1 for D (6 bases). Germline lookup yields CDR1 LGHNA and CDR2 YNFKEQ. The CDR3 runs to 14 residues. The V gene lost 2 bases and the J gene lost 1 base, with 8 bases spanning the gap.

This clonotype appeared a single time. The V and J genes are TRBV9 and TRBJ2-3; D is perhaps TRBD2 (5 bases). The germline gives CDR1 SGDLS, CDR2 YYNGEE. CDR3 length: 14 residues. Trimming took 1 base from V and 5 from J, leaving 11 bases between them. Here the CDR3 reads CASSVSSAGDTQYF. The CDR3 DNA reads as TGTGCCAGCAGCGTAAGTAGCGCGGGAGATACGCAGTATTTT.

In its sample, this clonotype was seen a few times. The CDR3 here is CASSFFGGSPYEQYF. CDR3 sequence (DNA): TGTGCCAGCAGCTTTTTTGGTGGGAGCCCCTACGAGCAGTACTTC. The chain joins TRBV7-2 to TRBJ2-5, with a tentative D call TRBD2 (5 bases). The DNA end is a closer match to TRBJ2-7, so the J assignment may be wrong. The CDR3 loop spans 15 amino acids. Germline V gene data show CDR1 as SGHTA and CDR2 as FQGNSA.

This rearrangement joins TRBV24-1 to TRBJ2-1; possibly TRBD1 or TRBD2 for D (5 bases each). The germline V gene encodes CDR1 KGHDR and CDR2 SFDVKD. The CDR3 extends over 15 amino acids. Trimming cost V 0 bases and J 7 bases, with 12 bases left between them. CDR3 sequence reads: CATSDLQRGYNEQFF. The CDR3 region has the DNA TGTGCCACCAGTGATTTGCAGAGGGGTTATAATGAGCAGTTCTTC.

This rearrangement joins TRBV9 to TRBJ2-1; maybe TRBD1 (6 bases). Trimming pared 0 bases from V and 7 bases from J, leaving 14 bases between. The length of the CDR3 is 15 residues. The germline gives CDR1 SGDLS, CDR2 YYNGEE. The CDR3 DNA is TGTGCCAGCAGCGTAGCTCCCAGGGGTACGAATGAGCAGTTCTTC. Its translation is CASSVAPRGTNEQFF.

The rearrangement uses TRBV20-1 and TRBJ2-1, with 9 bases matching TRBD1. Germline-derived CDR1 and CDR2 are DFQATT and SNEGSKA (reference sequence). The CDR3 is made up of 17 amino acids. Trimming removed 5 bases from V and 3 bases from J; junction bases left unmatched: 14. The CDR3 region is CSAGTGLTRANYNEQFF. CDR3 DNA: TGCAGTGCTGGGACAGGGTTGACAAGGGCCAACTACAATGAGCAGTTCTTC.

The chain has TRBV20-1 and TRBJ2-7, with a possible D match to TRBD2 (5 bases). Germline V gives CDR1 DFQATT, CDR2 SNEGSKA (reference sequence). This CDR3 region has 15 residues. V lost 0 bases and J 5 bases, leaving 17 bases between the germline ends. The CDR3: CSARDRFLDYNEQYF. As DNA, the CDR3 is TGCAGTGCTAGAGATAGGTTTCTAGACTACAACGAGCAGTACTTC.

In its sample, this clonotype was seen once. The rearrangement links TRBV5-5 to TRBJ1-4; no clear D gene. CDR1 and CDR2 from the germline V gene are SGHKS and YYEKEE (reference sequence). This CDR3 has 13 residues. V was pared by 4 bases and J by 8 bases, with 12 bases between. The CDR3 DNA sequence: TGTGCCAGCAGCGGGGTCCTTTACGAAAAACTGTTTTTT. Amino acids: CASSGVLYEKLFF.

In this sample, this clonotype turned up a few times. V and J are TRBV6-2 or TRBV6-3 and TRBJ1-2; D remains unclear. Trimming stripped 2 bases from V and 4 bases from J, with 11 bases between. The CDR3 extends over 14 amino acids. The germline CDR1 and CDR2 sequences are MNHEY and SVGEGT. The CDR3, as DNA: TGTGCCAGCAGTTACGGGTCGGGCTTCTATGGCTACACCTTC. The encoded protein is CASSYGSGFYGYTF.

The chain joins TRBV18 to TRBJ2-1, with no clear D. V lost 5 bases and J 8 bases, leaving 16 bases between the germline ends. Germline CDR1 is KGHSH and CDR2 is LQKENI. This CDR3 contains 14 residues. The CDR3 DNA follows: TGTGCCAGCTCATCAAGGTCGACGGCCGATGAGCAGTTCTTC. Translated, it gives CASSSRSTADEQFF.

This chain joins TRBV7-2 and TRBJ2-1, with 9 nucleotides matching TRBD2. This CDR3 contains 16 residues. Germline V gene data show CDR1 as SGHTA and CDR2 as FQGNSA. With 0 bases clipped from V and 4 bases from J, the junction kept 4 bases outside the gene matches. The CDR3 protein is CASSLASGRRYNEQFF. CDR3 DNA: TGTGCCAGCAGCTTAGCTAGCGGGAGACGTTACAATGAGCAGTTCTTC.

In regard to this clonotype: At one end the junction does not follow the germline gene, possibly because of a read error. The rearrangement uses TRBV7-3 and TRBJ2-3; TRBD2 matches 10 bases. Germline V gene sequence: CDR1 SGHTA, CDR2 FQGTGA. This CDR3 is 15 amino acids long. The CDR3 DNA follows: TGTGCCAGCAGCTCTCTAGCGGGAGCCACAGGTACGCAGTATTTT. It yields the protein CASSSLAGATGTQYF.

The chain uses TRBV5-5 and TRBJ2-3; D remains unclear. This CDR3 has 15 amino acids. Germline loops: CDR1 SGHKS, CDR2 YYEKEE (reference sequence). V dropped 3 bases and J dropped 0 bases, with 11 bases sitting between them. For the CDR3, the DNA is TGTGCCAGCAGCTCCAACCCCCGGAGCACAGATACGCAGTATTTT. This gives the protein CASSSNPRSTDTQYF.

This chain joins TRBV20-1 and TRBJ1-2, with a weak D call TRBD1 (5 bases). Germline V gives CDR1 DFQATT, CDR2 SNEGSKA (reference sequence). This CDR3 is built from 15 residues. Trimming removed 0 bases from V and 0 bases from J, with 11 bases in between. The CDR3 region is CSARDWAGTNYGYTF. For the CDR3, the DNA is TGCAGTGCTAGAGATTGGGCAGGGACTAACTATGGCTACACCTTC.

In DNA form, the CDR3 reads TGTGCCAGCCGGCGGGACAGGGGGCACTACGAGCAGTACTTC. This codes for CASRRDRGHYEQYF. The V call is TRBV2, the J call TRBJ2-7; 12 nucleotides align to TRBD1. Germline loops: CDR1 SNHLY, CDR2 FYNNEI. With 8 bases clipped from V and 3 bases from J, the junction kept 5 bases outside the gene matches. The CDR3 runs to 14 residues. The full variable domain, in which reference TRBV2 and TRBJ2-7 provide the parts outside the CDR3, is EPEVTQTPSHQVTQMGQEVILRCVPISNHLYFYWYRQILGQKVEFLVSFYNNEISEKSEIFDDQFSVERPDGSNFTLKIRSTKLEDSAMYFCASRRDRGHYEQYFGPGTRLTVT.

This CDR3 reads CSARGTGAAGELFF. Here the CDR3 DNA reads TGCAGCGCCCGCGGGACAGGGGCCGCCGGGGAGCTGTTTTTT. The chain joins TRBV29-1 to TRBJ2-2; 10 bases line up with TRBD1. V was clipped by 7 bases and J by 6 bases; unmatched bases: 8. The germline V gene encodes CDR1 SQVTM and CDR2 ANQGSEA. The length of the CDR3 is 14 residues.

This clonotype was recorded many times. J is TRBJ2-5 and V is TRBV5-1; weak D call: TRBD2 (5 bases). Trimming cost V 0 bases and J 7 bases, with 13 bases left between them. CDR1 is SGHRS and CDR2 is YFSETQ in the germline V gene. This CDR3 comprises 14 residues. The CDR3 region is CASSLELEDATQYF. The CDR3 DNA reads TGCGCCAGCAGCTTGGAACTGGAGGACGCGACCCAGTACTTC.

This clonotype appeared a single time. V gene TRBV5-5 combines with J gene TRBJ2-5; possibly TRBD2 for D (5 bases). Trimming left V 4 bases short and J 4 bases short, with 17 bases between. The CDR3 has 15 amino acids. Germline V gene sequence: CDR1 SGHKS, CDR2 YYEKEE (reference sequence). CDR3 sequence: CASSRQLERVETQYF. The CDR3 DNA sequence: TGTGCCAGCAGCCGTCAATTAGAGAGGGTAGAGACCCAGTACTTC.

In DNA, the CDR3 is TGTGCCAGCAGCCAAGAACAGACATGGGGATACAATGAGCAGTACTTC. Its protein product is CASSQEQTWGYNEQYF. The chain joins TRBV3-1 to TRBJ2-1, with D uncertain. The better agreement between TRBJ2-7 and the DNA end casts doubt on the J call. CDR1 and CDR2 (germline): LGHDT, YNNKEL (reference sequence). CDR3 length: 16 residues.

This clonotype turned up a few times. CDR3 coding DNA: TGCGCCAGCAGCCAAGATTACGGGGACAGCTATGGCTACACCTTC. Translation: CASSQDYGDSYGYTF. The rearrangement joins TRBV4-3 to TRBJ1-2, with TRBD1 identical over 7 bases. The CDR3 consists of 15 residues. V lost 0 bases, J lost 4 bases, and 5 bases stayed unmatched. The V gene's germline CDR1 is LGHNA and CDR2 YSLEER.

The sample holds a few counts of this clonotype. The J gene is TRBJ2-5, the V gene TRBV7-9; perhaps TRBD1 as D (6 bases). The V end lost 5 bases, the J end lost 3 bases, and 13 bases lay between the germline ends. The CDR3 is made up of 14 amino acids. In germline, CDR1 is SEHNR, CDR2 FQNEAQ (reference sequence). CDR3 nucleotides: TGTGCCAGCAGCCTAGGGACAACCGAAGAGACCCAGTACTTC. It yields the protein CASSLGTTEETQYF. Variable domain in full (rest from reference TRBV7-9 and TRBJ2-5): DTGVSQNPRHKITKRGQNVTFRCDPISEHNRLYWYRQTLGQGPEFLTYFQNEAQLEKSRLLSDRFSAERPKGSFSTLEIQRTEQGDSAMYLCASSLGTTEETQYFGPGTRLLVL.

The table lists this clonotype with a few counts. The J gene is TRBJ2-3, the V gene TRBV9; TRBD1 or TRBD2 may be the D gene (5 bases each). The germline CDR1 and CDR2 sequences are SGDLS and YYNGEE. This CDR3 comprises 16 residues. V lost 1 base and J 0 bases, leaving 12 bases between the germline ends. In DNA, the CDR3 is TGTGCCAGCAGCGTACTCCCCTGGGGGAGCACAGATACGCAGTATTTT. This sequence encodes CASSVLPWGSTDTQYF.

The chain joins TRBV7-2 to TRBJ2-7; D could derive from TRBD1 or TRBD2 (6 bases each). The CDR3 length is 14 residues. Germline assignment: CDR1 SGHTA and CDR2 FQGNSA. Deletions cut 2 bases from V and 7 bases from J, with 15 bases between. The CDR3 protein is CASSLFKGGNEQYF. The CDR3 region has the DNA TGTGCCAGCAGCTTATTCAAGGGGGGCAATGAGCAGTACTTC.

This clonotype was picked up one time. In DNA form, the CDR3 reads TGTGCCAGCAGTGGCGCACGCGGACTAGCAGGCTACAATGAGCAGTACTTC. Amino acid sequence: CASSGARGLAGYNEQYF. This rearrangement joins TRBV25-1 to TRBJ2-1; 8 nucleotides line up with TRBD2. The J call is doubtful: the DNA matches TRBJ2-7 better. CDR3 length: 17 residues. Germline V gene data show CDR1 as MGHDK and CDR2 as SYGVNS.

In this sample, this clonotype turned up a few times. This chain links TRBV7-2 with TRBJ2-7; possible D gene TRBD1, 6 bases. The CDR3 totals 15 residues. Germline V gene sequence: CDR1 SGHTA, CDR2 FQGNSA. With 4 bases removed from V and 6 bases from J, the gap between germline ends came to 19 bases. The CDR3 DNA sequence: TGTGCCAGCAGCTCTCAGCAGGGGCGAGGGAGCGAGCAGTACTTC. Translation: CASSSQQGRGSEQYF.

This clonotype was seen once. This chain connects TRBV25-1 to TRBJ2-3, with TRBD2 matching 10 bases. Germline CDR1 is MGHDK and CDR2 is SYGVNS. The CDR3 has 19 residues. V shed 3 bases, J shed 0 bases, and the junction held 12 bases outside the gene matches. The CDR3 DNA is TGTGCCAGCAGTGACCCAAGCGGGGGGGCCCGAGGGAGCACAGATACGCAGTATTTT. Amino acids: CASSDPSGGARGSTDTQYF.

CDR3 region: CASSPPRARSSDTQYF. The CDR3 DNA sequence: TGCGCCAGCAGCCCCCCCCGAGCCCGGAGCTCAGATACGCAGTATTTT. The chain links TRBV5-1 to TRBJ2-3; D is undetermined. The CDR3 consists of 16 residues. V dropped 4 bases and J dropped 4 bases, with 19 bases sitting between them. Germline assignment: CDR1 SGHRS and CDR2 YFSETQ.

This clonotype was picked up many times. The chain joins TRBV7-3 to TRBJ2-1; weak D call: TRBD1 (6 bases). This CDR3 contains 14 residues. Germline V gene lookup returns CDR1 SGHTA and CDR2 FQGTGA. V lost 4 bases, J lost 8 bases, and 15 bases lay in between. CDR3 protein: CASSSTGTFHEQFF. The CDR3 bases are TGTGCCAGCAGCTCGACAGGCACCTTTCATGAGCAGTTCTTC.

This clonotype was picked up a small number of times. This CDR3 reads CASSEGRQNYGYTF. As DNA, the CDR3 is TGTGCCAGCAGTGAAGGGAGGCAGAACTATGGCTACACCTTC. This rearrangement joins TRBV2 to TRBJ1-2, with D hard to call. Looked up from germline, CDR1 is SNHLY and CDR2 is FYNNEI. Trimming took 1 base from V and 2 from J, leaving 8 bases between them. This CDR3 has 14 residues.

The chain employs TRBV7-8 and TRBJ2-1; D might be TRBD1 or TRBD2, each matching 5 bases. The CDR3 contains 15 residues. Germline CDR1 is SGHVS and CDR2 is FQNEAQ. V shed 5 bases and J shed 2 bases, with 13 bases lying between them. In DNA form, the CDR3 reads TGTGCCAGCAGCCTAAGGACGGGACCCTACAATGAGCAGTTCTTC. Its translation: CASSLRTGPYNEQFF.